This entry describes one TCR beta chain. Germline lookup yields CDR1 SGHVS and CDR2 FQNEAQ. V was pared by 1 base and J by 7 bases, with 3 bases of the junction left unmatched. This CDR3 has 15 residues. The assay was immunoSEQ multiplex PCR, and TCRdb's table has in-frame clones only and misses some. The sample has 100,000 to 150,000 clones, less than 95% seen once. This sample is drawn from a study of control samples from healthy donors and cancer patients. This sequence joins TRBV7-8 and TRBJ2-1; 11 positions match TRBD1. The source material was blood. This sequence originates from a man aged 25-40 years in good health. DNA of the CDR3: TGTGCCAGCAGCTTAGGGACAGGGGGCTTTAATGAGCAGTTCTTC. Translation gives CASSLGTGGFNEQFF.